This T cell receptor (beta chain) is drawn from a study of OX40 agonist ivuxolimab in advanced cancers. Study-level information: Every 2 weeks, patients received ivuxolimab intravenously, dosed at 0.01 to 10 mg/kg.

The repertoire was sequenced with immunoSEQ multiplex PCR; TCRdb's copy has only in-frame clones and lacks some. Of tens of thousands of clones in the sample, around 92% were seen once. A note on this clone: Its antigen remains unknown.

The length of the CDR3 is 12 residues. Trimming took 2 bases from V and 3 from J, leaving 5 bases between them. Germline V CDR1 and CDR2: LGHNT, FRNRAP. Collection of blood occurred at baseline, at cycle 4 day 1, and at cycle 7 day 1. Findings and limits, study-wide: Low normalized T-cell clonal expansion also characterized some of the nonresponders. On average, a greater number of expanded clones characterised CD8+ T cells relative to CD4+.

The receptor was derived from an adult with an advanced solid tumor such as melanoma, head and neck, liver or kidney cancer. The rearrangement joins TRBV12-5 to TRBJ2-7, with no clear D. The sample here was CD4+ or CD8+ T cells sorted from blood, taken in a trial of the OX40 agonist ivuxolimab. CDR3 sequence (DNA): TGTGCTAGTGGTTTGCTCAGCTACGAGCAGTACTTC. Amino acids: CASGLLSYEQYF.